This T cell receptor (beta chain) is from a study of early T cells in non-severe SARS-CoV-2 infection. Unique molecular identifiers were affixed to single, distinct cDNA molecules. A single record per CDR3 protein comes from TCRdb applying MiXCR to the 5' RACE reads. The sample shows roughly 66,000 distinct CDR3 sequences, approximately 10% of them seen only once. This clonotype was found a few times. Germline assignment: CDR1 SGHTA and CDR2 FQGNSA. The CDR3 spans 14 residues. Trimming removed 1 base from V and 1 base from J, with 6 bases in between. Sequenced: whole blood. The receptor's source is an adult who was a healthcare worker with PCR-confirmed SARS-CoV-2 infection or an uninfected control (not recorded which). The chain employs TRBV7-2 and TRBJ2-3; D ambiguous. The CDR3, as DNA: TGTGCCAGCAGCTTAGTCGTCCGCACAGATACGCAGTATTTT. It encodes CASSLVVRTDTQYF.